Many counts were recorded for the clone carrying this T cell receptor (beta chain). Its antigen is not known. Researchers took RNA transcripts and amplified TCR beta CDR3 regions from them. The authors performed first-round RT-PCR with HTBI primers and then a second-round multiplex PCR. Via MiXCR, TCRdb re-called the multiplex PCR reads, giving one row per CDR3 protein. The profile shows some 400,000 distinct CDR3 sequences, 15% to 20% of them singletons. CDR1 is MDHEN and CDR2 is SYDVKM in the germline V gene. The CDR3 contains 13 residues. Trimming took 5 bases from V and 3 from J, leaving 11 bases between them. The sample originates from a study of Graves' ophthalmopathy and Graves' hyperthyroidism. Study at large: Peripheral blood samples were taken at initial diagnosis, before any treatment. Study conclusions and caveats: The authors also found most expanded thyroid clonotypes above 0.001 frequency in blood.

Each diagnosis was determined on the basis of clinical symptoms, serum thyroxine, TRAb, thyroid ultrasound and orbital computed tomography. The PBMCs were taken from roughly 10 ml of fresh peripheral blood. The sample taken for sequencing was peripheral blood. The chain employs TRBV28 and TRBJ2-7; D is possibly TRBD1 (5 bases). The TCR originated in a woman aged 18 to 35 with Graves' ophthalmopathy. As DNA, the CDR3 is TGTGCCAGCAGTCCCCGGACATACTACGAGCAGTACTTC. Translated: CASSPRTYYEQYF.